These 21 T cell receptor beta chains share one sample of origin, sequenced in a study of blood T cell repertoires in COVID-19. Generated by immunoSEQ multiplex PCR, the TCRdb table keeps only in-frame clones and is missing some. Here the sample spans approximately 100,000 clones, roughly 80% being singletons. Material: peripheral blood. These receptors were taken from a human donor in a cohort sampled during active COVID-19.

The chain couples TRBV11-3 to TRBJ1-4, with D possibly matching TRBD1 (5 bases). Trimming left V 2 bases short and J 4 bases short, with 11 bases between. The length of the CDR3 is 15 residues. Per germline, CDR1 SGHNT and CDR2 YENEEA. The CDR3 DNA sequence: TGTGCCAGCAGCTTATTCGACAGTCATAATGAAAAACTGTTTTTT. Translating it yields CASSLFDSHNEKLFF.

The chain couples TRBV5-1 to TRBJ2-7; 9 nucleotides match TRBD1. The germline gives CDR1 SGHRS, CDR2 YFSETQ. CDR3 length: 14 amino acids. The trim removed 4 bases at V and 6 bases at J, leaving 8 bases unmatched. The CDR3 sequence: CASSPGQGLSEQYF. CDR3 coding DNA: TGCGCCAGCAGCCCCGGACAGGGGTTAAGCGAGCAGTACTTC.

This clone was seen a few times. J is TRBJ2-5 and V is TRBV7-9; 8 bases agree with TRBD2. CDR3 length: 17 amino acids. Trimming removed 4 bases from V and 2 bases from J; junction bases left unmatched: 12. Germline assignment: CDR1 SEHNR and CDR2 FQNEAQ (reference sequence). CDR3 loop: CASSSPLTGGRQETQYF. The CDR3 nucleotides are TGTGCCAGCAGCTCCCCTCTGACGGGGGGGAGACAAGAGACCCAGTACTTC.

V usage is TRBV5-1 and J usage is TRBJ2-1; 7 bases are a match to TRBD2. Germline V gene lookup returns CDR1 SGHRS and CDR2 YFSETQ. The trim removed 6 bases at V and 4 bases at J, leaving 10 bases unmatched. This CDR3 is 15 amino acids long. CDR3 in DNA: TGCGCCAGCAAGATGATAGCGGGCTATTACAATGAGCAGTTCTTC. This encodes CASKMIAGYYNEQFF.

The chain employs TRBV19 and TRBJ1-5, with TRBD1 matching over 7 bases. This CDR3 spans 13 amino acids. The junction had 3 bases not matched to a gene; V was cut back by 4 bases and J by 6 bases. Germline values: CDR1 LNHDA, CDR2 SQIVND (reference sequence). DNA of the CDR3: TGTGCCAGTAGTACGACAGGGTCTCAGCCCCAGCATTTT. Its translation: CASSTTGSQPQHF.

The CDR3: CASSTGTAKGYEQYF. The CDR3 region has the DNA TGTGCCAGTAGCACCGGGACAGCAAAGGGCTACGAGCAGTACTTC. The V and J genes are TRBV19 and TRBJ2-7; TRBD1 matches at 7 bases. V lost 6 bases to trimming and J lost 3 bases; unmatched junction nucleotides: 11. The CDR3 contains 15 residues. The germline gives CDR1 LNHDA, CDR2 SQIVND (reference sequence).

About this clone itself: The same CDR3 also results from other DNA sequences found in this sample. The chain employs TRBV7-3 and TRBJ1-1; 11 bases are shared with TRBD1. The CDR3 is 14 amino acids. From germline, CDR1 is SGHTA and CDR2 FQGTGA. V shed 5 bases and J 5 bases; nucleotides not matched to a gene: 4. CDR3: CASSPGTGGTEAFF. For the CDR3, the DNA is TGTGCCAGCAGCCCGGGGACAGGGGGGACTGAAGCTTTCTTT. The full variable domain, with the rest looked up from reference TRBV7-3 and TRBJ1-1, is GAGVSQTPSNKVTEKGKYVELRCDPISGHTALYWYRQSLGQGPEFLIYFQGTGAADDSGLPNDRFFAVRPEGSVSTLKIQRTERGDSAVYLCASSPGTGGTEAFFGQGTRLTVV.

This clone was observed once. This chain uses TRBV19 with TRBJ1-5; D is unresolved. Germline CDR1 and CDR2: LNHDA and SQIVND (reference sequence). Trimming pared 5 bases from V and 4 bases from J, leaving 9 bases between. The CDR3 contains 13 residues. DNA for the CDR3: TGTGCCAGTAGTTCTCAGAGGAATCAGCCCCAGCATTTT. This gives the protein CASSSQRNQPQHF.

The CDR3 DNA follows: TGCGCCAGCAGCTTGGATGGCAGGCTAGCAATTGGGACTGAAGCTTTCTTT. Translation gives CASSLDGRLAIGTEAFF. The gene calls are TRBV5-1 and TRBJ1-1; D is ambiguous. Germline loops: CDR1 SGHRS, CDR2 YFSETQ. V lost 0 bases to trimming and J lost 5 bases, with 20 bases between them. CDR3 size: 17 residues.

The chain combines TRBV7-9 with TRBJ2-3, with TRBD2 matching over 7 bases. This CDR3 is 16 amino acids long. J was trimmed by 5 bases and V by 3 bases; bases with no gene match: 11. Germline loops: CDR1 SEHNR, CDR2 FQNEAQ (reference sequence). The DNA for the CDR3 is TGTGCCAGCAGCTTGAGTTCAACGGGGGGACGAGATACGCAGTATTTT. Translated, it gives CASSLSSTGGRDTQYF.

The V call is TRBV6-7, the J call TRBJ1-5, with 7 bases fitting TRBD1. TRBV6-7 is an open reading frame, and its role is uncertain. This CDR3 is built from 15 residues. J was trimmed by 3 bases and V by 8 bases; bases with no gene match: 10. The CDR3 nucleotides are TGTGCCAGCCCTCGACAGGGCGTCAACAATCAGCCCCAGCATTTT. Its translation: CASPRQGVNNQPQHF.

In DNA form, the CDR3 reads TGCGCCAGCAGCACCCTCTCGGGACTAGCGGGGCAAGAGCAGTACTTC. Translated: CASSTLSGLAGQEQYF. The V call is TRBV5-1, the J call TRBJ2-7, with TRBD2 matching 13 bases. The CDR3 extends over 16 amino acids. The J segment lost 7 bases and the V segment lost 4 bases, leaving 11 bases of the junction unmatched. Germline V gives CDR1 SGHRS, CDR2 YFSETQ.

The CDR3 spells CSVSRSGYEQYF. The CDR3 bases are TGCAGCGTTTCGAGGTCCGGGTACGAGCAGTACTTC. V gene TRBV29-1 combines with J gene TRBJ2-7; D is unresolved. The CDR3 is made up of 12 amino acids. The ends were cut back, 5 bases at V and 4 bases at J, with 12 bases in the middle. The V gene's germline CDR1 is SQVTM and CDR2 ANQGSEA.

The genes are TRBV9 and TRBJ2-3; possibly TRBD2 for D (6 bases). In germline, CDR1 is SGDLS, CDR2 YYNGEE. This CDR3 contains 18 residues. Trimming stripped 0 bases from V and 2 bases from J, with 19 bases between. The CDR3 is CASSVENSGLPFTDTQYF. The DNA for the CDR3 is TGTGCCAGCAGCGTAGAAAATTCGGGACTCCCCTTCACAGATACGCAGTATTTT.

The V and J genes are TRBV5-1 and TRBJ1-1, with D perhaps matching TRBD1 (5 bases). Germline loops: CDR1 SGHRS, CDR2 YFSETQ. This CDR3 has 14 residues. V lost 5 bases, J lost 5 bases, and 16 bases lay in between. The DNA for the CDR3 is TGCGCCAGCAGTCATAGTGCCAGGGAAACTGAAGCTTTCTTT. This translates into CASSHSARETEAFF.

This rearrangement joins TRBV2 to TRBJ1-2; 10 bases line up with TRBD1. Germline CDR1 is SNHLY and CDR2 is FYNNEI. The CDR3 contains 14 residues. Losses at the gene ends were 4 bases for V and 4 bases for J; bases not matched to a gene: 3. CDR3 coding DNA: TGTGCCAGCAGTGGACAGGGGGCCACCTATGGCTACACCTTC. Amino acid sequence: CASSGQGATYGYTF.

This sequence joins TRBV10-2 and TRBJ2-7; 10 bases map to TRBD2. After removal of 6 bases from V and 2 bases from J, the junction contained 1 base not matched to a gene. There are 13 residues in the CDR3. The germline gives CDR1 WSHSY, CDR2 SAAADI. The CDR3, as DNA: TGCGCCAGCAGGAGCGGGGGGGCCTACGAGCAGTACTTC. Amino acid sequence: CASRSGGAYEQYF.

The gene calls are TRBV28 and TRBJ2-7; D possibly corresponds to TRBD1 (5 bases). CDR1 is MDHEN and CDR2 is SYDVKM in the germline V gene. CDR3 length: 16 amino acids. The germline V and J ends were trimmed by 5 bases and 5 bases, with 22 bases remaining between them. Here the CDR3 DNA reads TGTGCCAGCAGTCCCTCCCCCCCGGCAGGGCTCAACGAGCAGTACTTC. Its protein is CASSPSPPAGLNEQYF.

The rearrangement links TRBV15 to TRBJ1-2, with TRBD1 matching over 8 bases. From germline, CDR1 is LNHNV and CDR2 YYDKDF (reference sequence). The CDR3 is 13 residues long. Trimming took 5 bases from V and 7 from J; bases not matched to a gene: 6. The CDR3: CATSARTGSGYTF. The CDR3 coding sequence is TGTGCCACCAGCGCCCGGACAGGGTCTGGCTACACCTTC. Looking up the rest from reference TRBV15 and TRBJ1-2 gives the full variable domain: DAMVIQNPRYQVTQFGKPVTLSCSQTLNHNVMYWYQQKSSQAPKLLFHYYDKDFNNEADTPDNFQSRRPNTSFCFLDIRSPGLGDTAMYLCATSARTGSGYTFGSGTRLTVV.

Note on this clone: Other nucleotide sequences from this sample produce the same CDR3. The rearrangement uses TRBV9 and TRBJ2-2; D might be TRBD2 (5 bases). The germline V gene has CDR1 SGDLS and CDR2 YYNGEE. CDR3 length equals 15 residues. Trimming cost V 0 bases and J 1 base, with 7 bases left between them. The CDR3 DNA sequence: TGTGCCAGCAGCGTAGGTAGCGTGAACACCGGGGAGCTGTTTTTT. Amino acid sequence: CASSVGSVNTGELFF. The complete variable domain, with remaining parts taken from reference TRBV9 and TRBJ2-2, reads DSGVTQTPKHLITATGQRVTLRCSPRSGDLSVYWYQQSLDQGLQFLIQYYNGEERAKGNILERFSAQQFPDLHSELNLSSLELGDSALYFCASSVGSVNTGELFFGEGSRLTVL.

This sequence joins TRBV3-1 (or the pseudogene TRBV3-2) and TRBJ2-1; 15 nucleotides agree with TRBD2. Germline values: CDR1 LGHDT, CDR2 YNNKEL (reference sequence). The CDR3 is made up of 17 amino acids. Trimming took 3 bases from V and 0 from J; bases not matched to a gene: 0. Here the CDR3 DNA reads TGTGCCAGCAGCCAGGGACTAGCGGGGGGCTCCTACAATGAGCAGTTCTTC. Translating gives CASSQGLAGGSYNEQFF.